This TCR beta chain comes out of a study of T cell responses to AZD1222 COVID-19 vaccine. The CDR3 loop spans 12 amino acids. Trimming shortened V by 1 base and J by 5 bases, and 4 bases separated the two germline ends. Looked up from germline, CDR1 is LNHNV and CDR2 is YYDKDF (reference sequence). This clone was counted a single time. Measured with immunoSEQ multiplex PCR; TCRdb has only the in-frame clones, and not every one. The sample holds approximately 130,000 clones, roughly 88% seen once. This TCR was sampled from an adult who received the AZD1222 COVID-19 vaccine. The V and J genes are TRBV15 and TRBJ2-3; D unclear. Here the sequenced sample was peripheral blood, taken 28 days after the second AZD1222 dose. The CDR3 reads CATSRVGDTQYF. CDR3 coding DNA: TGTGCCACCAGCAGAGTGGGAGATACGCAGTATTTT.